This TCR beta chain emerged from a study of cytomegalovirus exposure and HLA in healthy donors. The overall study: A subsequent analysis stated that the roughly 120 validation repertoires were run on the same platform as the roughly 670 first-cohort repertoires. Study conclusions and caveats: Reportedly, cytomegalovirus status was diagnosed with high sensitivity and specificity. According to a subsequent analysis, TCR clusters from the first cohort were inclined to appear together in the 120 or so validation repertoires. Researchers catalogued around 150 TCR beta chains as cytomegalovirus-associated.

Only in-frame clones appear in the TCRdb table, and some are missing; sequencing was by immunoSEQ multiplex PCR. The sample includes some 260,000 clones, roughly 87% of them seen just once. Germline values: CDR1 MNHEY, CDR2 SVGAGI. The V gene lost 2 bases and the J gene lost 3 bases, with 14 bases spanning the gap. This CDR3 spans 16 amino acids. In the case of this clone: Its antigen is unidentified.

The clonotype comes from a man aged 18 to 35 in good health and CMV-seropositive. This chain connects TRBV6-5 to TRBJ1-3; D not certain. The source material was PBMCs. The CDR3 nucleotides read TGTGCCAGCAGTTACCGGACCTTGGGAGGTGGAAACACCATATATTTT. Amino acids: CASSYRTLGGGNTIYF.